These 32 T cell receptor beta chains came from one sample sequenced in a study of PD-1 blockade in classical Hodgkin lymphoma. Libraries were prepared by immunoSEQ multiplex PCR; TCRdb keeps only in-frame clonotypes and omits some of them. The table shows 10,000 to 15,000 clones, with roughly 80% occurring only once. Every single patient, without exception, relapsed after autologous stem cell transplantation, and brentuximab vedotin exposure varied. By magnetic negative selection, CD8+ T cells were isolated from the thawed PBMCs. Sequencing used CD8+ T cells from blood, obtained at baseline. The source is a human donor with classical Hodgkin lymphoma.

The V gene is TRBV14, the J gene TRBJ1-4, with a possible D match to TRBD1 (5 bases). The V end was cut by 2 bases, the J end by 5 bases, with 18 bases between. CDR1 is SGHDN and CDR2 is FVKESK in the germline V gene. The CDR3 runs to 17 residues. The CDR3 reads CASSQPALRQRNEKLFF. DNA for the CDR3: TGTGCCAGCAGCCAACCTGCTTTAAGACAGAGGAATGAAAAACTGTTTTTT.

This clone has only a few counts. The V and J genes are TRBV7-9 and TRBJ2-7; D is uncertain. The V gene's germline CDR1 is SEHNR and CDR2 FQNEAQ (reference sequence). Trimming took off 1 base at V and 5 bases at J, with 6 bases between the two ends. CDR3 length: 12 amino acids. The CDR3 region is CASSLDSHEQYF. In DNA, the CDR3 is TGTGCCAGCAGCTTAGATTCGCACGAGCAGTACTTC.

This sequence joins TRBV19 and TRBJ2-1, with no clear D. The germline V gene has CDR1 LNHDA and CDR2 SQIVND (reference sequence). This CDR3 contains 11 residues. The germline V and J ends were trimmed by 2 bases and 6 bases, with 2 bases remaining between them. CDR3 sequence reads: CASSITNEQFF. CDR3 DNA: TGTGCCAGTAGTATAACCAATGAGCAGTTCTTC.

The rearrangement links TRBV19 to TRBJ2-4; TRBD2 aligns across 10 bases. V gave up 0 bases and J gave up 8 bases; unmatched junction bases: 7. CDR3 size: 16 residues. Germline CDR1 is LNHDA and CDR2 is SQIVND (reference sequence). In DNA form, the CDR3 reads TGTGCCAGTAGTATAGATGGTGTCGGACTAGCGGACATTCAGTACTTC. Residues: CASSIDGVGLADIQYF. Filled out from reference TRBV19 and TRBJ2-4, the complete variable domain reads DGGITQSPKYLFRKEGQNVTLSCEQNLNHDAMYWYRQDPGQGLRLIYYSQIVNDFQKGDIAEGYSVSREKKESFPLTVTSAQKNPTAFYLCASSIDGVGLADIQYFGAGTRLSVL.

This clone is a singleton in its sample. This chain uses TRBV5-6 with TRBJ2-7, with 11 bases matching TRBD1. CDR1 SGHDT and CDR2 YYEEEE come from the germline V gene. V lost 4 bases, J lost 4 bases, and 4 bases stayed unmatched. The CDR3 loop spans 14 amino acids. Here the CDR3 reads CASSPGQGAYEQYF. CDR3 in DNA: TGTGCCAGCAGCCCCGGACAGGGGGCGTACGAGCAGTACTTC. The full variable domain, its missing parts supplied by reference TRBV5-6 and TRBJ2-7, is DAGVTQSPTHLIKTRGQQVTLRCSPKSGHDTVSWYQQALGQGPQFIFQYYEEEERQRGNFPDRFSGHQFPNYSSELNVNALLLGDSALYLCASSPGQGAYEQYFGPGTRLTVT.

A few counts support this clone. The gene calls are TRBV30 and TRBJ1-1; D is unresolved. The CDR3 consists of 15 residues. V was pared by 0 bases and J by 1 base, with 12 bases between. The germline CDR1 and CDR2 sequences are GTSNPN and SVGIG (reference sequence). The CDR3 sequence: CAWSVLRWWNTEAFF. CDR3 nucleotide sequence: TGTGCCTGGAGTGTGTTGAGGTGGTGGAACACTGAAGCTTTCTTT.

The chain has TRBV10-3 and TRBJ2-3; 9 positions agree with TRBD2. The CDR3 contains 15 residues. Germline V gene data show CDR1 as ENHRY and CDR2 as SYGVKD. The V gene end was trimmed by 5 bases and the J gene end by 2 bases; junction bases not matched to a gene: 5. Here the CDR3 DNA reads TGTGCCATCAGTCCAGCGGGGGGCATCACAGATACGCAGTATTTT. Translated: CAISPAGGITDTQYF.

V usage is TRBV4-1 and J usage is TRBJ2-7; 8 bases fit TRBD2. J lost 4 bases, V lost 2 bases, and 7 bases had no gene match. Germline V gene sequence: CDR1 MGHRA, CDR2 YSYEKL. The CDR3 is made up of 15 amino acids. The CDR3 sequence is CASSQIGLADYEQYF. The CDR3 nucleotides read TGCGCCAGCAGCCAAATTGGACTAGCAGATTACGAGCAGTACTTC.

This clone was detected only a few times. CDR3 bases: TGTGCCAGCAGCTTAGGTTCGGGGGCACTCGTCCCTAACTATGGCTACACCTTC. Its protein is CASSLGSGALVPNYGYTF. The chain recombines TRBV5-6 with TRBJ1-2; weak D call: TRBD1 (6 bases). CDR3 length equals 18 residues. Between the trimmed V and J ends, which lost 2 bases and 0 bases, there was a span of 20 bases. Per germline, CDR1 SGHDT and CDR2 YYEEEE. Combining the CDR3 with reference TRBV5-6 and TRBJ1-2 gives the whole variable domain DAGVTQSPTHLIKTRGQQVTLRCSPKSGHDTVSWYQQALGQGPQFIFQYYEEEERQRGNFPDRFSGHQFPNYSSELNVNALLLGDSALYLCASSLGSGALVPNYGYTFGSGTRLTVV.

The V gene is TRBV14, the J gene TRBJ2-1, with 12 positions matching TRBD2. The junction had 8 bases not matched to a gene; V was cut back by 1 base and J by 4 bases. This CDR3 is 18 amino acids long. Germline CDR1 is SGHDN and CDR2 is FVKESK. The CDR3 loop reads CASSQGLAGDLGYNEQFF. The DNA for the CDR3 is TGTGCCAGCAGCCAAGGACTAGCGGGGGATCTTGGGTACAATGAGCAGTTCTTC.

The DNA of the CDR3 is TGTGCCAGCAGCGTAGAGGGGGGGTCCTACAATGAGCAGTTCTTC. This gives the protein CASSVEGGSYNEQFF. V usage is TRBV9 and J usage is TRBJ2-1; tentatively, D is TRBD2 (7 bases). The CDR3 has 15 residues. Looked up from germline, CDR1 is SGDLS and CDR2 is YYNGEE. V was cut by 0 bases and J by 1 base, with 8 bases left in between. Filled out from reference TRBV9 and TRBJ2-1, the complete variable domain reads DSGVTQTPKHLITATGQRVTLRCSPRSGDLSVYWYQQSLDQGLQFLIQYYNGEERAKGNILERFSAQQFPDLHSELNLSSLELGDSALYFCASSVEGGSYNEQFFGPGTRLTVL.

This clone occurred a few times. The J gene is TRBJ2-5, the V gene TRBV10-2; the D gene is possibly TRBD1 (6 bases). Looked up from germline, CDR1 is WSHSY and CDR2 is SAAADI. The CDR3 has 16 residues. V was pared by 6 bases and J by 2 bases, with 19 bases between. The CDR3: CASRNNPGTRQETQYF. The CDR3 DNA follows: TGCGCCAGCAGAAATAACCCCGGGACACGACAAGAGACCCAGTACTTC.

The chain couples TRBV30 to TRBJ2-1; 11 bases map to TRBD2. The CDR3 has 15 residues. V shed 5 bases and J 8 bases; nucleotides not matched to a gene: 11. Germline CDR1 GTSNPN, CDR2 SVGIG (reference sequence). The CDR3 protein is CAWYNPSGGLDEQFF. The CDR3 nucleotides read TGTGCCTGGTACAATCCTAGCGGGGGGTTGGATGAGCAGTTCTTC.

Only one count was recorded for this clone. The rearrangement uses TRBV6-6 and TRBJ2-1, with D maybe TRBD1 (6 bases). The CDR3 is made up of 12 amino acids. Trimming removed 11 bases from V and 7 bases from J, with 15 bases in between. The germline gives CDR1 MNHNY, CDR2 SVGAGI (reference sequence). CDR3: CAPGWQGNEQFF. The CDR3 nucleotides read TGTGCCCCCGGTTGGCAGGGGAATGAGCAGTTCTTC.

The rearrangement uses TRBV11-2 and TRBJ2-3; 9 bases are shared with TRBD2. The CDR3 has 15 amino acids. The germline gives CDR1 SGHAT, CDR2 FQNNGV. The ends lost 1 base at V and 1 base at J; junction bases unmatched: 0. This CDR3 reads CASSLVAGGTDTQYF. The CDR3 DNA sequence: TGTGCCAGCAGCTTAGTAGCGGGGGGCACAGATACGCAGTATTTT. The full variable domain, completed using reference TRBV11-2 and TRBJ2-3, is EAGVAQSPRYKIIEKRQSVAFWCNPISGHATLYWYQQILGQGPKLLIQFQNNGVVDDSQLPKDRFSAERLKGVDSTLKIQPAKLEDSAVYLCASSLVAGGTDTQYFGPGTRLTVL.

This clone showed up just once. CDR3 sequence (DNA): TGTGCCAGCAGTTTACTAGCGGGGAGGACAAAAGAGACCCAGTACTTC. It codes for CASSLLAGRTKETQYF. J is TRBJ2-5 and V is TRBV27, with 9 bases matching TRBD2. The CDR3 is made up of 16 amino acids. The V segment lost 2 bases and the J segment 3 bases; nucleotides outside the gene matches: 7. Germline V gives CDR1 MNHEY, CDR2 SMNVEV (reference sequence).

The rearrangement joins TRBV9 to TRBJ1-2; tentative D call: TRBD1 (6 bases). CDR1 is SGDLS and CDR2 is YYNGEE in the germline V gene. The CDR3 is 13 residues long. Deletions cut 4 bases from V and 4 bases from J, with 11 bases between. This chain's CDR3 is CASSPGGAYGYTF. CDR3 DNA: TGTGCCAGCAGCCCTGGGGGGGCCTATGGCTACACCTTC.

The table lists this clone with a few counts. V and J are TRBV6-1 and TRBJ2-7, with D perhaps TRBD1 or TRBD2 (5 bases each). The CDR3 length is 15 residues. Germline CDR1 and CDR2: MNHNS and SASEGT. V was pared by 2 bases and J by 1 base, with 12 bases between. The CDR3 DNA is TGTGCCAGCAGTGAATGGGGGAGCCCATCCTACGAGCAGTACTTC. It translates to CASSEWGSPSYEQYF.

The gene calls are TRBV7-9 and TRBJ1-2; TRBD1 agrees at 9 bases. V dropped 4 bases and J dropped 2; count of bases not matched to a gene: 2. Germline assignment: CDR1 SEHNR and CDR2 FQNEAQ (reference sequence). The CDR3 sequence is 14 residues long. DNA for the CDR3: TGTGCCAGCAGCTCCGGGACAGGGAACTATGGCTACACCTTC. Translation gives CASSSGTGNYGYTF.

This clone was seen a handful of times. The rearrangement uses TRBV30 and TRBJ1-4, with 9 bases that match TRBD1. This CDR3 has 15 residues. V shed 0 bases, J shed 6 bases, and the junction held 5 bases outside the gene matches. Per the germline V gene, CDR1 is GTSNPN and CDR2 is SVGIG (reference sequence). The CDR3 is CAWSVETGGYEKLFF. CDR3 in DNA: TGTGCCTGGAGTGTAGAGACAGGGGGGTATGAAAAACTGTTTTTT.

The V gene is TRBV10-2, the J gene TRBJ2-7; D uncertain. V gave up 3 bases and J gave up 7 bases, with 10 bases separating them. The CDR3 is made up of 12 amino acids. Germline values: CDR1 WSHSY, CDR2 SAAADI. The CDR3, as DNA: TGCGCCAGCAGTGACCTTCAGAGGGAGCAGTACTTC. It specifies CASSDLQREQYF.

This clone was detected a few times. The chain couples TRBV19 to TRBJ2-7, with D perhaps TRBD2 (7 bases). CDR3 size: 14 residues. Per the germline V gene, CDR1 is LNHDA and CDR2 is SQIVND (reference sequence). Trimming removed 9 bases at V and 4 bases at J, with 19 bases between. This CDR3 reads CASSWGGAYYEQYF. The CDR3 region has the DNA TGTGCCAGCTCTTGGGGGGGCGCCTATTACGAGCAGTACTTC.

CDR3 region: CASSPSVGNSYEQYF. For the CDR3, the DNA is TGTGCCAGCAGCCCCTCGGTGGGGAACTCCTACGAGCAGTACTTC. The chain is built from TRBV5-4 and TRBJ2-5; D call uncertain. The J call may be mistaken, given a closer DNA end match to TRBJ2-7. CDR3 length: 15 amino acids. Germline CDR1 and CDR2: SGHNT and YYREEE (reference sequence).

The chain links TRBV20-1 to TRBJ1-1; D uncertain. V gave up 6 bases and J gave up 0 bases, with 5 bases separating them. CDR3 length equals 11 residues. Germline loops: CDR1 DFQATT, CDR2 SNEGSKA (reference sequence). The CDR3: CSATVNTEAFF. CDR3 nucleotide sequence: TGCAGTGCAACAGTGAACACTGAAGCTTTCTTT.

V usage is TRBV7-8 and J usage is TRBJ1-1; D might be TRBD1 (6 bases). There are 11 residues in the CDR3. The germline V gene encodes CDR1 SGHVS and CDR2 FQNEAQ. V lost 8 bases, J lost 10 bases, and 14 bases lay in between. Here the CDR3 DNA reads TGTGCCAGCGAAATGAGGGGGGGAGCTTTCTTT. Amino acids: CASEMRGGAFF.

This sequence joins TRBV29-1 and TRBJ2-7; 8 bases align to TRBD1. This CDR3 spans 14 amino acids. Germline V gene sequence: CDR1 SQVTM, CDR2 ANQGSEA. V gave up 0 bases and J gave up 3 bases; unmatched junction bases: 4. The DNA for the CDR3 is TGCAGCGTTGAAGATTATGGACAGGGCTACGAGCAGTACTTC. Protein: CSVEDYGQGYEQYF.

Only one count was recorded for this clone. The V call is TRBV12-5, the J call TRBJ2-5, with 14 bases lining up with TRBD2. The V gene's germline CDR1 is LGHNT and CDR2 FRNRAP. The ends lost 1 base at V and 0 bases at J; junction bases unmatched: 4. The CDR3 is 18 amino acids. The CDR3, as DNA: TGTGCTAGTGGTTTGGCCGAGACTAGCGGGGGGGACCAAGAGACCCAGTACTTC. Translation gives CASGLAETSGGDQETQYF.

The chain combines TRBV28 with TRBJ1-6; a weak D match, TRBD1 (6 bases). The germline V and J ends were trimmed by 5 bases and 8 bases, with 16 bases remaining between them. The V gene's germline CDR1 is MDHEN and CDR2 SYDVKM. The CDR3 is made up of 15 amino acids. The CDR3 DNA reads as TGTGCCAGCAGTCGACGACAGGACGCTGATTCACCCCTCCACTTT. Translated, it gives CASSRRQDADSPLHF.

V gene TRBV30 combines with J gene TRBJ1-1, with D unclear. Germline loops: CDR1 GTSNPN, CDR2 SVGIG (reference sequence). The CDR3 runs 14 residues. V lost 7 bases and J lost 1, with 16 bases in between. The CDR3 bases are TGTGCCTCCTCAGATAGCAGGACGAACACTGAAGCTTTCTTT. Its protein is CASSDSRTNTEAFF.

The J gene is TRBJ1-2, the V gene TRBV14; D might be TRBD1 (5 bases). The CDR3 covers 14 residues. CDR1 and CDR2 from the germline V gene are SGHDN and FVKESK. V gave up 1 base and J gave up 4 bases, with 10 bases separating them. CDR3 residues: CASSQAGTVYGYTF. The CDR3, as DNA: TGTGCCAGCAGCCAAGCGGGGACGGTCTATGGCTACACCTTC.

Here the CDR3 DNA reads TGTGCCAGCAGCTTTTCTACCACCGGGGAGCTGTTTTTT. It specifies CASSFSTTGELFF. The chain employs TRBV5-6 and TRBJ2-2; D call uncertain. The CDR3 totals 13 residues. The ends were cut back, 2 bases at V and 4 bases at J, with 6 bases in the middle. Looked up from germline, CDR1 is SGHDT and CDR2 is YYEEEE.

V is TRBV21-1 and J is TRBJ1-1. TRBV21-1 is a known pseudogene. CDR3 length equals 11 residues. In DNA, the CDR3 is TGTACCAGGGTGGGAAAAACTGAAGCTTTCTTT. It is translated as CTRVGKTEAFF.